This TCR beta chain derives from a study of neurological immune-mediated disorders. Study context: Of the approximately 34 patients who had multiple sclerosis, roughly 30 had the relapsing-remitting form and 3 had the secondary progressive form.

Unsorted libraries used 2 million PBMCs kept at -80 degrees C. Each CDR3 protein gets one entry after TCRdb re-called the 5' RACE reads with MiXCR. The data hold about 120,000 distinct CDR3 sequences, with more than 2.5% observed a single time. The CDR3 is 15 amino acids. The V segment lost 0 bases and the J segment 4 bases; nucleotides outside the gene matches: 5. Germline CDR1 reads SGHDT; CDR2 reads YYEEEE. This clonotype was seen ten or more times. V is TRBV5-6 and J is TRBJ2-3; TRBD1 aligns across 7 bases. This clonotype originated in a woman aged 25 to 45 with multiple sclerosis. Input material: PBMCs. The CDR3 region has the DNA TGTGCCAGCAGCTTGGCGGGACAGCAAGCAGATACGCAGTATTTT. Translating gives CASSLAGQQADTQYF.